The 2 T cell receptor beta chains given below trace back to one sample, sequenced in a study of T cell clonality in common variable immunodeficiency. Using immunoSEQ multiplex PCR, the repertoire was profiled, and TCRdb retains in-frame clones only, with some absent. The profile covers over 50,000 clones, none occurring a single time. Specimen: peripheral blood mononuclear cells. The receptors were sampled from a person aged 18 to 75 in good health.

This clone was found many times. The read ends 3 residues shy of where the CDR3 ends; the end is completed using the germline J gene. The chain carries TRBV29-1 and TRBJ1-2, with D perhaps TRBD1 (6 bases). The CDR3 runs to 12 residues. Germline loops: CDR1 SQVTM, CDR2 ANQGSEA. The CDR3 sequence is CSVRNTGYEYTF. Incomplete CDR3 DNA: TGCAGCGTAAGAAACACAGGGTACGAG.

This clone showed up many times. The sequenced fragment ends 3 residues before the CDR3 boundary, so the rest is inferred from the germline J gene. J is TRBJ2-7 and V is TRBV30, with 8 positions matching TRBD1. Trimming removed 3 bases from V and 3 bases from J; junction bases left unmatched: 7. The CDR3 sequence is 14 residues long. Germline lookup yields CDR1 GTSNPN and CDR2 SVGIG (reference sequence). Incomplete CDR3 DNA: TGTGCCTGGAGCGAAGGGACAGGTGACTACGAG. Residues: CAWSEGTGDYE. The CDR3 as a whole reads CAWSEGTGDYEQYF.